Sequencing of this T cell receptor beta chain was carried out in a study of cytomegalovirus exposure and HLA in healthy donors. Study-wide results and limits: In a later analysis, at a false discovery rate of 0.05, 16,951 TCR beta sequences matched HLA alleles.

This CDR3 comprises 13 residues. Trimming removed 4 bases from V and 0 bases from J, with 6 bases in between. Germline CDR1 and CDR2: SGHNT and YENEEA. This clone came up once. Its antigen is unknown. The PCR had 60 Vbeta and 13 Jbeta primers. Profiling relied on immunoSEQ multiplex PCR, and the TCRdb table lists in-frame clones only, not all of them. The data hold around 180,000 clones, with approximately 71% observed a single time. This chain links TRBV11-3 with TRBJ1-1, with D perhaps matching TRBD1 (6 bases). This TCR derives from a girl aged 10 to 17 in good health and CMV-seronegative. Sequencing input: PBMCs. The CDR3 protein is CASSYRVNTEAFF. CDR3 nucleotides: TGTGCCAGCAGCTACAGGGTGAACACTGAAGCTTTCTTT.